A selection of T cell receptor beta chains follows, all from one sample in a study of blood T cell repertoires in COVID-19. Method: immunoSEQ multiplex PCR; TCRdb's copy keeps in-frame clones and lacks some. The data contain 110,000 to 150,000 clones, 75% to 85% of them singletons. Sequencing was carried out using peripheral blood. The receptor source for this set is a woman aged 80 or older with acute or convalescent COVID-19. Each CDR3 is given with its conserved first and last residue. A D gene is named only where the DNA matches it firmly. Clone size, where shown, is once, few, many, or a class for clones that have expanded.

D	J	V	size	DNA	CDR3
.	TRBJ2-7	TRBV15	.	TGTGCCACCAGCAGGCACAACAAGAACTACGAGCAGTACTTC	CATSRHNKNYEQYF
TRBD2	TRBJ2-1	TRBV7-2	few	TGTGCCAGCAGCTATCGGACTAGCGGGGGGGCCAATGAGCAGTTCTTC	CASSYRTSGGANEQFF
.	TRBJ1-5	TRBV29-1	.	TGCAGCGTTGCGGCGGGGGGCAATCAGCCCCAGCATTTT	CSVAAGGNQPQHF
.	TRBJ2-1	TRBV19	.	TGTGCCAGTAGTTTAATCGGGAGCGGTGAGCAGTTCTTC	CASSLIGSGEQFF
TRBD2	TRBJ2-1	TRBV2	.	TGTGCCAGCAGGGGGGGACTAGCGGCACAAAATGAGCAGTTCTTC	CASRGGLAAQNEQFF
.	TRBJ1-1	TRBV5-1	.	TGCGCCAGCAGCCAATTACAGGGTTCTGGTATGAACACTGAAGCTTTCTTT	CASSQLQGSGMNTEAFF
TRBD1	TRBJ1-6	TRBV27	.	TGTGCCAGCAGAAGGGACAGAACGGGTGGGTCACCCCTCCACTTT	CASRRDRTGGSPLHF
.	TRBJ1-3	TRBV5-4	.	TGTGCCAGCAGCCTAATCTCCGACAGTCTCTCTGGAAACACCATATATTTT	CASSLISDSLSGNTIYF
TRBD2	TRBJ2-1	TRBV3-1/TRBV3-2	.	TGTGCCAGCAGTCCGACTAGCGGGGGCTTCAATGAGCAGTTCTTC	CASSPTSGGFNEQFF
TRBD1	TRBJ1-6	TRBV9	.	TGTGCCAGCAGTACCGGGACAGGGGCGTATAATTCACCCCTCCACTTT	CASSTGTGAYNSPLHF
.	TRBJ2-3	TRBV4-2	.	TGTGCCAGCAGCCAAGACTACAGTAGCACAGATACGCAGTATTTT	CASSQDYSSTDTQYF
TRBD2	TRBJ2-1	TRBV6-5	.	TGTGCCAGCAGACCTGAACGCGGGGGGCAGTTCTTC	CASRPERGGQFF
TRBD1	TRBJ2-6	TRBV5-1	few	TGCGCCAGCGGATGGCAGGGGGTGGGCTCTGGGGCCAACGTCCTGACTTTC	CASGWQGVGSGANVLTF
.	TRBJ1-6	TRBV24-1	.	TGTGCCACCAGTGATCGGACAGCCAATTCACCCCTCCACTTT	CATSDRTANSPLHF
TRBD1	TRBJ1-1	TRBV2	.	TGTGCCAGCAGGGGGGACAGGCAGAACACTGAAGCTTTCTTT	CASRGDRQNTEAFF
.	TRBJ2-7	TRBV27	.	TGTGCCAGCAGTTTAGGCAATGCCAGGGTCAACGAGCAGTACTTC	CASSLGNARVNEQYF
TRBD2	TRBJ2-1	TRBV10-3	.	TGTGCCATCAGCCTAGCGGGGGATCCCCATGAGCAGTTCTTC	CAISLAGDPHEQFF
.	TRBJ1-6	TRBV9	.	TGTGCCAGCAGCGTAGGGGTCCAGGGGAATTCACCCCTCCACTTT	CASSVGVQGNSPLHF
.	TRBJ1-1	TRBV2	.	TGTGCCAGCAGTGTCGTGAACACTGAAGCTTTCTTT	CASSVVNTEAFF
.	TRBJ2-5	TRBV5-1	.	TGCGCCAGCAGCTTGGGACAGCAAGAGACCCAGTACTTC	CASSLGQQETQYF
TRBD1	TRBJ2-1	TRBV18	few	TGTGCCAGCTCTCTTTCGGGACAGAAGAATGAGCAGTTCTTC	CASSLSGQKNEQFF
TRBD2	TRBJ2-7	TRBV28	.	TGTGCCAGCAGTTTTGCGGGGGGAGCCTACGAGCAGTACTTC	CASSFAGGAYEQYF
.	TRBJ1-3	TRBV5-1	.	TGCGCCAGCAGCCAACTCGGGGGGTCGTCTGGAAACACCATATATTTT	CASSQLGGSSGNTIYF
.	TRBJ1-5	TRBV18	.	TGTGCCAGCTCACAGACAGATACGTATAGCAATCAGCCCCAGCATTTT	CASSQTDTYSNQPQHF
TRBD2	TRBJ2-3	TRBV6-1	.	TGTGCCAGCAGTGAAGAGTGGGGACTAGCTTATACGCAGTATTTT	CASSEEWGLAYTQYF
TRBD2	TRBJ2-7	TRBV11-2	.	TGTGCCAGCAGCCATTTTAGCGGGAGGGCCGGGCACGAGCAGTACTTC	CASSHFSGRAGHEQYF
.	TRBJ2-5	TRBV6-5	.	TGTGCCAGCAGTTACTCGTCTTTGCGGGGAGGAGAGACCCAGTACTTC	CASSYSSLRGGETQYF
.	TRBJ1-1	TRBV28	once	TGTGCCAGCAGGACCGCGACCCCTCTCAGGGGAAACACTGAAGCTTTCTTT	CASRTATPLRGNTEAFF
TRBD2	TRBJ2-7	TRBV13	once	TGTGCCAGCAGCTCAGGGACTAGCGGTTACGAGCAGTACTTC	CASSSGTSGYEQYF
TRBD2	TRBJ2-5	TRBV18	.	TGTGCCAGCTCAGACGGACTAGCGGGAGGACAAGAGACCCAGTACTTC	CASSDGLAGGQETQYF
TRBD2	TRBJ2-7	TRBV10-3	.	TGTGCCATCAGACCCGGGACTAGCGGGGTCCTTGGCGAGCAGTACTTC	CAIRPGTSGVLGEQYF
TRBD1	TRBJ2-7	TRBV6-1	.	TGTGCCAGCAGTGGTATAGGGACAGGGAACTACGAGCAGTACTTC	CASSGIGTGNYEQYF
TRBD1	TRBJ2-5	TRBV5-4	few	TGTGCCAGCGGTCGTGACAGGGAAGAGACCCAGTACTTC	CASGRDREETQYF
.	TRBJ2-7	TRBV7-9	.	TGTGCCAGCAGCTGGCGGGTAGGGCTGCACGAGCAGTACTTC	CASSWRVGLHEQYF
.	TRBJ1-2	TRBV5-4	.	TGTGCCAGCAGTTTCGACAGTCCCGTTGGCTACACCTTC	CASSFDSPVGYTF
.	TRBJ1-5	TRBV21-1	.	TGTGCCAGCAGCAACCTGACAGGGACGCAGCCCCAGCATTTT	CASSNLTGTQPQHF
TRBD2	TRBJ2-3	TRBV19	.	TGTGCCAGTAGTTCGTCTAGCGGGGGATACACAGATACGCAGTATTTT	CASSSSSGGYTDTQYF
.	TRBJ1-5	TRBV10-2	.	TGCGCCAGCGGAGTAAGCAATCAGCCCCAGCATTTT	CASGVSNQPQHF
.	TRBJ2-1	TRBV19	.	TGTGCCAGTAGTCACCGCGGACATTACAATGAGCAGTTCTTC	CASSHRGHYNEQFF
TRBD1	TRBJ1-3	TRBV5-4	.	TGTGCCAGCAGTACCGGGACAGGGGTTGGAAACACCATATATTTT	CASSTGTGVGNTIYF
.	TRBJ1-4	TRBV11-2	.	TGTGCCAGCAGCCCATTCGAAGGGCAGGGTGAAAAACTGTTTTTT	CASSPFEGQGEKLFF
.	TRBJ1-1	TRBV9	.	TGTGCCAGCAGCGTATCGGGGGAGACTGAAGCTTTCTTT	CASSVSGETEAFF
TRBD1	TRBJ2-3	TRBV11-2	.	TGTGCCAGCAGCTGGGGACAGGGGACCGCAGATACGCAGTATTTT	CASSWGQGTADTQYF
.	TRBJ1-6	TRBV28	.	TGTGCCAGCAGTCCAGACACTTGGGCCCGAAATTCACCCCTCCACTTT	CASSPDTWARNSPLHF
TRBD2	TRBJ2-3	TRBV24-1	once	TGTGCCACCAGTGAAGGACTAGCGGGAGGTACAGATACGCAGTATTTT	CATSEGLAGGTDTQYF
.	TRBJ2-6	TRBV19	.	TGTGCCAGTAGGAGGAACTCTGGGGCCAACGTCCTGACTTTC	CASRRNSGANVLTF
.	TRBJ1-2	TRBV5-1	.	TGCGCCAGCAGCCTAGATGGGACCGGGACACTCTATGGCTACACCTTC	CASSLDGTGTLYGYTF
.	TRBJ2-7	TRBV3-1/TRBV3-2	.	TGTGCCAGCAGCCAAGTTGGCGCAGGGGCCTTATACGAGCAGTACTTC	CASSQVGAGALYEQYF
.	TRBJ2-1	TRBV7-2	.	TGTGCCAGCAGCGCACGTCAGGGTTTCTCCTACAATGAGCAGTTCTTC	CASSARQGFSYNEQFF
.	TRBJ2-7	TRBV6-1	.	TGTGCCAGCAGTGATAGCGGCCAGTACGAGCAGTACTTC	CASSDSGQYEQYF
.	TRBJ1-1	TRBV20-1	.	TGCAGTGCTAGTGTCCCCCACGGTGAAGCTTTCTTT	CSASVPHGEAFF
.	TRBJ2-7	TRBV4-1	.	TGCGCCAGCAGCCAACGACAGAACTACGAGCAGTACTTC	CASSQRQNYEQYF
TRBD2	TRBJ2-5	TRBV9	.	TGTGCCAGCAGCGTAGGAGCGGGAGTAGTATCGGAGACCCAGTACTTC	CASSVGAGVVSETQYF
.	TRBJ2-1	TRBV2	.	TGTGCCAGCAGTGATCTTAGCGTCCTTTCCTACAATGAGCAGTTCTTC	CASSDLSVLSYNEQFF